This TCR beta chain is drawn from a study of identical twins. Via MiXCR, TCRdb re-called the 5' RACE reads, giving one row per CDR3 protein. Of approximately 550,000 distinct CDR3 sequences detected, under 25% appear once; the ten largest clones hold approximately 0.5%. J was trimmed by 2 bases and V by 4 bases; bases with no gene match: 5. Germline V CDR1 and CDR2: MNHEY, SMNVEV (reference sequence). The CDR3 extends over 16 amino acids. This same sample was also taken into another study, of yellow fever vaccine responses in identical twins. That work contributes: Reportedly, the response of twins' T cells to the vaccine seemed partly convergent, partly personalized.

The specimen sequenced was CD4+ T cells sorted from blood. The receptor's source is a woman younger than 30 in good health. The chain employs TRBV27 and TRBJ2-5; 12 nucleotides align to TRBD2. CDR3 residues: CASSSRLAGDQETQYF. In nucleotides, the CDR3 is TGTGCCAGCAGTTCCAGACTAGCGGGGGATCAAGAGACCCAGTACTTC.